Below, 11 T cell receptor beta chains from the same sample are listed, as sequenced in a study of identical twins. TCRdb ran MiXCR on the 5' RACE reads and lists one entry per CDR3 protein. The profile covers a few hundred thousand distinct CDR3 sequences, with 15% to 20% appearing a single time and 9.5% to 15% taken by the ten largest. The sequenced sample was naive T cells sorted from blood. The receptors here all came from a man aged 50-59 years in good health.

This clonotype was seen a handful of times. The chain recombines TRBV20-1 with TRBJ2-3; 9 bases are a match to TRBD2. This CDR3 has 15 amino acids. Per the germline V gene, CDR1 is DFQATT and CDR2 is SNEGSKA (reference sequence). V lost 2 bases, J lost 6 bases, and 9 bases stayed unmatched. The CDR3 reads CSARTGTSYADTQYF. The CDR3, as DNA: TGCAGTGCTAGAACCGGGACTAGCTATGCCGATACGCAGTATTTT.

This clonotype was seen a few times. The chain combines TRBV12-3 or TRBV12-4 with TRBJ2-2; D not certain. V lost 5 bases, J lost 1 base, and 11 bases lay in between. This CDR3 is 15 amino acids long. The CDR3 here is CASSSWAVNTGELFF. In DNA form, the CDR3 reads TGTGCCAGCAGTAGTTGGGCGGTGAACACCGGGGAGCTGTTTTTT.

This clonotype was counted at least ten times. The chain carries TRBV4-2 and TRBJ2-3; 8 nucleotides line up with TRBD1. Germline V lookup: CDR1 LGHNA, CDR2 YNFKEQ. The CDR3 sequence is 17 residues long. The junction had 9 bases not matched to a gene; V was cut back by 2 bases and J by 2 bases. CDR3 region: CASSQRDRRKDTDTQYF. The CDR3 DNA sequence: TGTGCCAGCAGCCAAAGGGACAGGCGAAAGGACACAGATACGCAGTATTTT.

This clonotype was seen a few times. V and J are TRBV28 and TRBJ2-6; the D gene is possibly TRBD1 (7 bases). The length of the CDR3 is 16 residues. Germline-derived CDR1 and CDR2 are MDHEN and SYDVKM. V was trimmed by 8 bases and J by 0 bases, leaving 14 bases between them. This chain's CDR3 is CASGGTAPSGANVLTF. The CDR3 region has the DNA TGTGCCAGCGGAGGGACAGCCCCCTCTGGGGCCAACGTCCTGACTTTC. Filled out from reference TRBV28 and TRBJ2-6, the complete variable domain reads DVKVTQSSRYLVKRTGEKVFLECVQDMDHENMFWYRQDPGLGLRLIYFSYDVKMKEKGDIPEGYSVSREKKERFSLILESASTNQTSMYLCASGGTAPSGANVLTFGAGSRLTVL.

This clonotype was counted between two and nine times. The chain uses TRBV20-1 and TRBJ2-7, with D perhaps TRBD1 (5 bases). V gave up 3 bases and J gave up 0 bases, with 6 bases separating them. The CDR3 has 12 residues. CDR1 is DFQATT, CDR2 SNEGSKA, per germline (reference sequence). The DNA for the CDR3 is TGCAGTGCTAGGGACACCTCCTACGAGCAGTACTTC. This sequence encodes CSARDTSYEQYF.

This clonotype was counted at least ten times. The genes are TRBV7-6 and TRBJ2-7; TRBD2 agrees at 7 bases. The CDR3 is 16 amino acids. Germline values: CDR1 SGHVS, CDR2 FNYEAQ. Trimming took 3 bases from V and 7 from J; bases not matched to a gene: 15. The CDR3 DNA follows: TGTGCCAGCAGCTTCAAGGTAGCGGGTGTGTATGGGGAGCAGTACTTC. As protein: CASSFKVAGVYGEQYF.

This sequence joins TRBV6-5 and TRBJ2-5; 12 bases map to TRBD2. The V and J ends lost 4 bases and 4 bases, in that order; junction bases with no gene match: 4. Germline values: CDR1 MNHEY, CDR2 SVGAGI. This CDR3 contains 15 residues. CDR3 loop: CASSSLTSGGETQYF. The CDR3, as DNA: TGTGCCAGCAGTTCTCTGACTAGCGGGGGAGAGACCCAGTACTTC.

V and J are TRBV7-2 and TRBJ2-2; D may be TRBD2 (6 bases). The CDR3 loop spans 13 amino acids. Trimming left V 5 bases short and J 7 bases short, with 11 bases between. Germline-derived CDR1 and CDR2 are SGHTA and FQGNSA. The CDR3, as DNA: TGTGCCAGCAGCCCAGCGCGGGGCGGGGAGCTGTTTTTT. Translating gives CASSPARGGELFF.

This clonotype has a handful of counts. V gene TRBV20-1 combines with J gene TRBJ2-7; a possible D gene is TRBD1 (6 bases). This CDR3 has 17 amino acids. The V and J ends lost 3 bases and 1 base respectively, with 22 bases between them. Germline V CDR1 and CDR2: DFQATT, SNEGSKA (reference sequence). CDR3 sequence: CSASSTLQGLASYEQYF. DNA of the CDR3: TGCAGTGCTAGCTCTACTTTACAGGGATTAGCGTCCTACGAGCAGTACTTC.

This clonotype occurred many times. The DNA of the CDR3 is TGTGCCATCAGTTTCCGGGACAGTCTTTACGAGCAGTACTTC. Translation gives CAISFRDSLYEQYF. This rearrangement joins TRBV10-3 to TRBJ2-7, with TRBD1 matching 7 bases. The CDR3 is 14 residues long. Germline V gene data show CDR1 as ENHRY and CDR2 as SYGVKD. Trimming took 5 bases from V and 4 from J; bases not matched to a gene: 8.

This clonotype appeared many times. This sequence joins TRBV2 and TRBJ2-1; TRBD2 agrees at 9 bases. The V and J ends lost 4 bases and 5 bases, in that order; junction bases with no gene match: 6. The CDR3 length is 15 residues. Germline CDR1 is SNHLY and CDR2 is FYNNEI. The CDR3 bases are TGTGCCAGCAGTGTTCGGCTAGCGGGGAACAATGAGCAGTTCTTC. Translation gives CASSVRLAGNNEQFF.